This T cell receptor (beta chain) is from a study of PD-1 blockade in classical Hodgkin lymphoma. Time point reported: cycle 4 day 1 (C4D1), after more than 5 weeks of nivolumab. Every patient was affected by relapse after autologous stem cell transplantation, while exposure to brentuximab vedotin was not uniform. Each best response was a complete response, a partial response or progressive disease. General study findings and limits: Newly diagnosed patients had diversity similar to the baseline diversity of complete responders. A significant rise in TCR diversity by C4D1 was seen for CD4+ but not CD8+ cells. Baseline TCR diversity was reportedly lower in newly diagnosed patients than healthy donors.

The CDR3 consists of 15 residues. Trimming left V 2 bases short and J 4 bases short, with 11 bases between. Germline V gene sequence: CDR1 MDHEN, CDR2 SYDVKM. Libraries were prepared by immunoSEQ multiplex PCR; TCRdb keeps only in-frame clonotypes and omits some of them. Of roughly 40,000 clones listed, 60% to 70% are singletons. Points on this clone: Its antigen is unidentified.

The receptor was isolated from a human donor with classical Hodgkin lymphoma. This specimen consisted of peripheral blood mononuclear cells (PBMCs), obtained before the fourth cycle of nivolumab. The rearrangement uses TRBV28 and TRBJ2-2; the D gene could be TRBD1 or TRBD2 (5 bases each). In DNA form, the CDR3 reads TGTGCCAGCAGTTTACCCGGGGCCTCCACCGGGGAGCTGTTTTTT. Protein sequence: CASSLPGASTGELFF.